This T cell receptor beta chain was sequenced during a study of blood T cell repertoires in COVID-19 (dated by TCRdb to about 2020). Some background on the complete study: The collaborator samples originated in the United States, Italy and Spain and spanned the acute and convalescent phases of COVID-19. The prospective study material was composed of cDNA or gDNA derived from T cells, B-cell-depleted T cells, or PBMCs. Subjects who had been exposed to COVID-19, were actively infected with it, or had recovered from it provided the deeply sampled blood TCRbeta repertoires that made up the dataset. The repertoires were released in a freely available public database intended as a resource for research on the immune response to SARS-CoV-2. Samples were obtained from the ongoing ImmuneRACE study (first 160 participants) and from roughly 1,300 subjects provided by 6 global collaborators. The sample metadata nearly always contained a de-identified subject ID, COVID-19 status, age in years and sex. Where available, HLA class I and class II types were obtained from metadata supplied by the sample provider rather than from assay-based typing. What the work shows at the level of the full study, not this receptor alone: How much clinical and demographic metadata was included differed by source and by participant, and the metadata was provided uncurated.

Each collaborating institution followed its own protocols to collect whole blood in K2EDTA tubes. For TCRbeta analysis, collaborators shipped samples in one of three forms: frozen whole blood, isolated PBMCs, or DNA extracted from either of those sample types. Turning to this clone: Its cognate antigen has yet to be identified. It has no much larger one-base neighbor in the sample; base qualities were not kept.

TCRbeta CDR3 regions were amplified from genomic DNA by means of the immunoSEQ Assay, a bias-controlled multiplex PCR. Per the original workflow: The number of nucleated cells in each sample was estimated by amplification of reference gene primers within the assay. To quantify the absolute abundance of each unique TCRbeta CDR3 rearrangement, sequence reads were collapsed and filtered. Productive Simpson clonality was computed per sample as the square root of Simpson's diversity index over productive rearrangements. Held by TCRdb, this immuneACCESS table contains in-frame sequences only and omits some clones. Under half of the omission traces to an unresolved V gene where checked; the cause of the rest is unknown. From that table come the V and J calls and clone size; the DNA was used to work out D and trimming. The sample data list approximately 62,000 clones, and about nine tenths of these were observed just once. The biggest ten clones account for approximately 8.3% of the sample.

The germline V gene (reference sequence) supplies CDR1 MNHEY and CDR2 SMNVEV. Measured from the cysteine to the phenylalanine, the CDR3 is 14 residues long. Solely the CDR3 DNA is kept, with 42 bases framed from the first base. V is reduced by 6 bases and J by 5 bases, leaving a spacing of 14 bases between them. This receptor was obtained from a human donor with active COVID-19. The donor label of this sample is uncertain. This receptor chain uses TRBV27 and TRBJ2-1; too little of a D gene remains to name it. The sequencing sample was made of peripheral blood. The DNA reads as follows: TGTGCCAGCAGCTTAAGAAACAACCACAATGAGCAGTTCTTC. The resulting protein is CASSLRNNHNEQFF.